Shown below are 16 T cell receptor beta chains from a single sample sequenced in a study of shared clonotypes between healthy human individuals. Profiled with immunoSEQ multiplex PCR; TCRdb holds only in-frame clones, not every one. Of around 1.9 million clones in the sample, approximately 94% are singletons; the top ten hold roughly 1.7%. Naive CD8 cells were CD45RO-negative, positively selected for CCR7, excluding terminally differentiated effector memory CD45RA+ cells. The material sequenced was naive CD8+ T cells from PBMCs. These receptors came from a man in his late teens or twenties in good health. Some clones in this sample may be carry-over from other donors' samples.

This clone was recorded only once. The chain employs TRBV27 and TRBJ2-7, with a possible D match to TRBD2 (7 bases). V shed 6 bases and J shed 6 bases, with 12 bases lying between them. This CDR3 region has 12 residues. CDR1 MNHEY and CDR2 SMNVEV come from the germline V gene (reference sequence). This chain's CDR3 is CASRGGPGEQYF. The CDR3, as DNA: TGTGCCAGCAGGGGGGGGCCTGGCGAGCAGTACTTC.

The rearrangement links TRBV19 to TRBJ1-2; a possible D gene is TRBD1 (5 bases). CDR1 and CDR2 (germline): LNHDA, SQIVND (reference sequence). Trimming took 5 bases from V and 7 from J, leaving 23 bases between them. The CDR3 is made up of 16 amino acids. The DNA of the CDR3 is TGTGCCAGTAGTCATACCCCTCCGGGACCGGCTGTTGGCTACACCTTC. Its protein product is CASSHTPPGPAVGYTF.

In the case of this clone: Other DNA sequences in this sample translate to the same CDR3. The V call is TRBV7-9, the J call TRBJ2-7, with no clear D. Germline-derived CDR1 and CDR2 are SEHNR and FQNEAQ (reference sequence). V was trimmed by 2 bases and J by 6 bases, leaving 8 bases between them. The CDR3 has 12 amino acids. The CDR3 DNA is TGTGCCAGCAGCTTACCGGGTGGCGAGCAGTACTTC. Its protein is CASSLPGGEQYF.

This CDR3 reads CASSVPGLAKHEQYF. Here the CDR3 DNA reads TGTGCCAGCAGCGTCCCGGGACTAGCGAAGCACGAGCAGTACTTC. The J gene is TRBJ2-7, the V gene TRBV11-2; TRBD2 aligns across 10 bases. The CDR3 consists of 15 residues. V was clipped by 5 bases and J by 5 bases; unmatched bases: 9. The germline V gene has CDR1 SGHAT and CDR2 FQNNGV.

The chain has TRBV6-5 and TRBJ2-1, with 7 bases aligning to TRBD2. The CDR3 runs 15 residues. The ends lost 5 bases at V and 2 bases at J; junction bases unmatched: 6. Germline CDR1 MNHEY, CDR2 SVGAGI. CDR3 nucleotide sequence: TGTGCCAGCAGTCCCTTAGCGGGCCCCTACAATGAGCAGTTCTTC. Translating it yields CASSPLAGPYNEQFF.

The J gene is TRBJ2-7, the V gene TRBV4-2; D call uncertain. Deletions cut 1 base from V and 2 bases from J, with 12 bases between. The CDR3 runs to 15 residues. In germline, CDR1 is LGHNA, CDR2 YNFKEQ. CDR3: CASSQGMSSAYEQYF. In DNA, the CDR3 is TGTGCCAGCAGCCAAGGGATGAGCAGCGCCTACGAGCAGTACTTC.

The chain recombines TRBV15 with TRBJ2-1; D not certain. This CDR3 has 15 amino acids. V lost 1 base and J lost 0, with 7 bases in between. Per germline, CDR1 LNHNV and CDR2 YYDKDF (reference sequence). The CDR3 DNA follows: TGTGCCACCAGCAGAGGGACCCTCTCCTACAATGAGCAGTTCTTC. Residues: CATSRGTLSYNEQFF.

The rearrangement uses TRBV13 and TRBJ2-4; D might be TRBD2 (7 bases). The V gene's germline CDR1 is PRHDT and CDR2 FYEKMQ (reference sequence). Trimming pared 5 bases from V and 1 base from J, leaving 21 bases between. CDR3 size: 18 residues. The CDR3 region is CASSLSLGGGAAKNIQYF. The CDR3 DNA reads TGTGCCAGCAGCCTCTCCCTAGGGGGGGGCGCGGCCAAAAACATTCAGTACTTC. Full variable domain (missing parts from reference TRBV13 and TRBJ2-4): AAGVIQSPRHLIKEKRETATLKCYPIPRHDTVYWYQQGPGQDPQFLISFYEKMQSDKGSIPDRFSAQQFSDYHSELNMSSLELGDSALYFCASSLSLGGGAAKNIQYFGAGTRLSVL.

The gene calls are TRBV27 and TRBJ2-3; D may match TRBD1 or TRBD2 (5 bases each). Germline V gene sequence: CDR1 MNHEY, CDR2 SMNVEV (reference sequence). Trimming pared 5 bases from V and 0 bases from J, leaving 18 bases between. The CDR3 length is 17 residues. CDR3 region: CASSTWGFGSSTDTQYF. DNA for the CDR3: TGTGCCAGCAGTACCTGGGGGTTCGGGTCTAGCACAGATACGCAGTATTTT.

The V and J genes are TRBV4-2 and TRBJ1-1; weak D call: TRBD1 (5 bases). The CDR3 length is 14 residues. Germline CDR1 reads LGHNA; CDR2 reads YNFKEQ. V lost 5 bases, J lost 1 base, and 11 bases lay in between. The DNA of the CDR3 is TGTGCCAGCAGCGTCACCGGGGGGAACACTGAAGCTTTCTTT. Its translation is CASSVTGGNTEAFF.

The gene calls are TRBV7-2 and TRBJ2-7; D uncertain. Germline CDR1 SGHTA, CDR2 FQGNSA. The CDR3 runs to 14 residues. V was clipped by 1 base and J by 2 bases, with 9 bases between them. CDR3 amino acids: CASSLGANTYEQYF. The CDR3 region has the DNA TGTGCCAGCAGCTTAGGGGCTAACACCTACGAGCAGTACTTC.

The chain couples TRBV5-8 to TRBJ1-1; no reliable D call. The germline V gene encodes CDR1 SGHTS and CDR2 YDEGEE. The V end lost 4 bases, the J end lost 1 base, and 8 bases lay between the germline ends. The CDR3 length is 13 residues. The CDR3 here is CASSRLGNTEAFF. The CDR3 DNA reads as TGTGCCAGCAGCCGGCTGGGGAACACTGAAGCTTTCTTT.

About this clone itself: This specimen includes other DNA sequences encoding the same CDR3. The chain combines TRBV6-5 with TRBJ1-1; TRBD1 might be the D (6 bases). The CDR3 totals 13 residues. Trimming shortened V by 3 bases and J by 6 bases, and 11 bases separated the two germline ends. Germline values: CDR1 MNHEY, CDR2 SVGAGI. The CDR3 sequence is CASSYRGGAEAFF. The CDR3 DNA sequence: TGTGCCAGCAGTTATAGGGGGGGCGCTGAAGCTTTCTTT.

V gene TRBV5-6 combines with J gene TRBJ2-2; perhaps TRBD2 as D (5 bases). V was shortened by 1 base and J by 6 bases, with 10 bases between the two germline ends. The CDR3 consists of 14 residues. Germline loops: CDR1 SGHDT, CDR2 YYEEEE. CDR3 DNA: TGTGCCAGCAGCTTGCGGGAAAGCGCCGGGGAGCTGTTTTTT. Translating it yields CASSLRESAGELFF.

The V and J genes are TRBV12-1 and TRBJ2-4; the D call in the table, TRBD1, was not verified against the DNA. TRBV12-1 is a known pseudogene. This CDR3 spans 15 amino acids. CDR3 sequence reads: CASSFVVGRKNIQYF. The CDR3 bases are TGTGCCAGCAGCTTTGTAGTGGGCAGGAAGAACATTCAGTACTTC.

This chain uses TRBV7-9 with TRBJ2-7; no definite D call. CDR1 SEHNR and CDR2 FQNEAQ come from the germline V gene (reference sequence). The ends were cut back, 5 bases at V and 3 bases at J, with 11 bases in the middle. The CDR3 is 13 residues long. CDR3 sequence (DNA): TGTGCCAGCAGCCAGACCCAAGACTACGAGCAGTACTTC. It translates to CASSQTQDYEQYF.